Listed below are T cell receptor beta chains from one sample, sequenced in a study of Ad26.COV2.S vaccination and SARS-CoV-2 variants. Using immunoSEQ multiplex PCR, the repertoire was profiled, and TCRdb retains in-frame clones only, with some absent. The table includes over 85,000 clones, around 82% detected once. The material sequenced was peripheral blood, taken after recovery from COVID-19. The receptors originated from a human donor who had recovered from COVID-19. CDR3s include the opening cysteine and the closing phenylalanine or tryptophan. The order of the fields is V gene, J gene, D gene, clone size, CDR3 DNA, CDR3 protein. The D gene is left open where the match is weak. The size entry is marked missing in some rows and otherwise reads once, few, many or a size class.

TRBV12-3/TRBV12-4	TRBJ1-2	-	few	TGTGCCAGCAGGGGTCCCGCTAACTATGGCTACACCTTC	CASRGPANYGYTF
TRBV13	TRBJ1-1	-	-	TGTGCCAGCAGCCAAAGTAAAGGGGTCATGAACACTGAAGCTTTCTTT	CASSQSKGVMNTEAFF
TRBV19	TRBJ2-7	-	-	TGTGCCAGTAGTATAAGGGAGAAGCAGTACTTC	CASSIREKQYF
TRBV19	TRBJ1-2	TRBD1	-	TGTGCCAGTAGTATCCGGGACAGCCGTCAAGGGTATGGCTACACCTTC	CASSIRDSRQGYGYTF
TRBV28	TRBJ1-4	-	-	TGTGCCAGCAGTAAACCCGCAACTAATGAAAAACTGTTTTTT	CASSKPATNEKLFF
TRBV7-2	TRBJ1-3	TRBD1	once	TGTGCCAGCAGCCTGGGACAGCGTGGAAACACCATATATTTT	CASSLGQRGNTIYF
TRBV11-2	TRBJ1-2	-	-	TGTGCCAGCAGCTTACACCGGGCTAACTATGGCTACACCTTC	CASSLHRANYGYTF
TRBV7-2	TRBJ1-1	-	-	TGTGCCAGCAGCTTTCTTGGGGCGGGAACTGAAGCTTTCTTT	CASSFLGAGTEAFF
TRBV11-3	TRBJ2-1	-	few	TGTGCCAGCAGCTTCATCAAGGGCGTCGAGCAGTTCTTC	CASSFIKGVEQFF
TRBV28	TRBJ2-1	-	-	TGTGCCAGCAGTTTGGATGGTAATGAGCAGTTCTTC	CASSLDGNEQFF
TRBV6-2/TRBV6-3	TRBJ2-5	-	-	TGTGCCAGCAGTTACTTTCTAAAAGAGACCCAGTACTTC	CASSYFLKETQYF
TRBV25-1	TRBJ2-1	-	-	TGTGCCAGCAGTGAGGAGGGTTCTCGGCAGTTCTTC	CASSEEGSRQFF
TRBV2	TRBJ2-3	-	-	TGTGCCAGCAGTGAAACGGTTGGGGGTGTTGGCACAGATACGCAGTATTTT	CASSETVGGVGTDTQYF
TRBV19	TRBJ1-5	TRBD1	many	TGTGCCAGTAGTATATTCCAGACAGGGGGCAGCCAGCCCCAGCATTTT	CASSIFQTGGSQPQHF
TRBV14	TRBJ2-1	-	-	TGTGCCAGCAGCCAAGATAAGCGGGCTTCCTACAATGAGCAGTTCTTC	CASSQDKRASYNEQFF
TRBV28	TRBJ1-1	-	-	TGTGCCAGCAGCATCGGAGCTGAAGCTTTCTTT	CASSIGAEAFF
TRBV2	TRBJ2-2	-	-	TGTGCCAGCACCGGGGGGCCGTCGAACACCGGGGAGCTGTTTTTT	CASTGGPSNTGELFF
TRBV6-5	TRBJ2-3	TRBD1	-	TGTGCCAGCAGTTATACGACAGGGGGAGTTGATACGCAGTATTTT	CASSYTTGGVDTQYF
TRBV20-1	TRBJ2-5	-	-	TGCAGTGCTACCCGTCAAGAGACCCAGTACTTC	CSATRQETQYF
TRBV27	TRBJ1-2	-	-	TGTGCCAGCAGTCCATCTCGCGGTTTTGTCGCCAAGGTGGGCTACACCTTC	CASSPSRGFVAKVGYTF
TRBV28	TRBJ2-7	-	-	TGTGCCAGCAGTGAGGACGGGGGGCACTACGAGCAGTACTTC	CASSEDGGHYEQYF
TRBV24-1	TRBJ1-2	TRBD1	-	TGTGCCACCAGTGACATGGACAGGGATTATGGCTACACCTTC	CATSDMDRDYGYTF
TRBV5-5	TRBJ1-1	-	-	TGTGCCAGCAGCTTGGTGTATTCAGGGAACACTGAAGCTTTCTTT	CASSLVYSGNTEAFF
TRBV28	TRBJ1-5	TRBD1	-	TGTGCCAGCAGTACAGGGGATCATCAGCCCCAGCATTTT	CASSTGDHQPQHF
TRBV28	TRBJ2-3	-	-	TGTGCCAGCAGTTTAGGAGGGGGCGGAGATACGCAGTATTTT	CASSLGGGGDTQYF
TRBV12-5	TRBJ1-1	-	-	TGTGCTAGTGGTGCCGGAAATATGAACACTGAAGCTTTCTTT	CASGAGNMNTEAFF
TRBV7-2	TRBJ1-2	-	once	TGTGCCAGCAGCTTTCCAAGGCCCTATGGCTACACCTTC	CASSFPRPYGYTF
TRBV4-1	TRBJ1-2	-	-	TGCGCCAGCAGCCAAGACTGGGGTGGCTACACCTTC	CASSQDWGGYTF
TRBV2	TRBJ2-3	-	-	TGTGCCAGCATAGGGGGCACAGATACGCAGTATTTT	CASIGGTDTQYF
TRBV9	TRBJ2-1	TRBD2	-	TGTGCCAGCAGCCCAACTAGCGACTCCTACAATGAGCAGTTCTTC	CASSPTSDSYNEQFF
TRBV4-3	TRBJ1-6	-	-	TGCGCCAGCAGCCAAGAGGGCAGGGTGAGAAATTCACCCCTCCACTTT	CASSQEGRVRNSPLHF
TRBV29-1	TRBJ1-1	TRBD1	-	TGCAGCGCGGACAGGGGTTTGAACACTGAAGCTTTCTTT	CSADRGLNTEAFF
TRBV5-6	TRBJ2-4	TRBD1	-	TGTGCCAGCAGCTCCCGGACAGGGGGTAGAAACATTCAGTACTTC	CASSSRTGGRNIQYF
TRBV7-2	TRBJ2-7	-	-	TGTGCCAGCAGCTTAGACGGAAAGGGCCCCTACGAGCAGTACTTC	CASSLDGKGPYEQYF
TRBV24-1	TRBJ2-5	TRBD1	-	TGTGCCACCAGTGAAGTCGGGACAGGGGGGAAGGAGACCCAGTACTTC	CATSEVGTGGKETQYF